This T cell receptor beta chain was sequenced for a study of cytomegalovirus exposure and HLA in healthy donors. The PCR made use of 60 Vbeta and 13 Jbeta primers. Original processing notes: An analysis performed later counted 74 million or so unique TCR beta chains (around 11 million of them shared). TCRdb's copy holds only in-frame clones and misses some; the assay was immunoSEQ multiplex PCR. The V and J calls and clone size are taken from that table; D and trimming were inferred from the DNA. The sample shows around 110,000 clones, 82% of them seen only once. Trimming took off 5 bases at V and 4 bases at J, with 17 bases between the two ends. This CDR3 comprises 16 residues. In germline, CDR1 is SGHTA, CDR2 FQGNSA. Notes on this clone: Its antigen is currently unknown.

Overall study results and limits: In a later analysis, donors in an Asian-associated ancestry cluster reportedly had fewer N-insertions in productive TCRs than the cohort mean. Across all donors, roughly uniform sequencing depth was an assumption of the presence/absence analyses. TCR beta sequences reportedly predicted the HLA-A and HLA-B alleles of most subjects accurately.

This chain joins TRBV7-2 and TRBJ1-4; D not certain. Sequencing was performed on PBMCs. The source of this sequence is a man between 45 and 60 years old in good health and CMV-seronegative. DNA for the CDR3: TGTGCCAGCAGCCCATGGCGGCCAGAGGGTAATGAAAAACTGTTTTTT. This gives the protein CASSPWRPEGNEKLFF. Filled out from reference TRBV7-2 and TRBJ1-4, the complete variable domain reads GAGVSQSPSNKVTEKGKDVELRCDPISGHTALYWYRQSLGQGLEFLIYFQGNSAPDKSGLPSDRFSAERTGGSVSTLTIQRTQQEDSAVYLCASSPWRPEGNEKLFFGSGTQLSVL.